These T cell receptor beta chains were read from a single sample in a study of blood T cell repertoires in COVID-19. Profiling relied on immunoSEQ multiplex PCR, and the TCRdb table lists in-frame clones only, not all of them. The data show approximately 440,000 clones, about nine tenths seen once. Sequencing was carried out using PBMCs or T cells enriched from blood (not recorded which). The source is a man aged 18 to 30 who had recovered from COVID-19. Each CDR3 is given with its conserved first and last residue. Fields, in order: V gene, D gene, J gene, clone size, CDR3 DNA, CDR3 protein. The D gene is left open where the match is weak. Only part of the rows carry a size: once, few, many, or a class if the clone is expanded.

TRBV15,TRBD2,TRBJ2-7,NA,TGTGCCACCAGCAGAGATTCCGTAGCGGGGGTCTCCTACGAGCAGTACTTC,CATSRDSVAGVSYEQYF
TRBV12-3/TRBV12-4,NA,TRBJ1-4,NA,TGTGCCAGCATGGTGCGGGCCAATGAAAAACTGTTTTTT,CASMVRANEKLFF
TRBV27,TRBD1,TRBJ1-5,NA,TGTGCCAGCAGCGCCTATCGGGACAGGGGGTTCGGGAGCAATCAGCCCCAGCATTTT,CASSAYRDRGFGSNQPQHF
TRBV10-3,TRBD1,TRBJ1-1,NA,TGTGCCATCAGTGAGGGGGGACAGGGCCGGAACACTGAAGCTTTCTTT,CAISEGGQGRNTEAFF
TRBV3-1/TRBV3-2,TRBD1,TRBJ1-2,NA,TGTGCCAGCAGCCAAGCTCGACAGGGATTCTACACCTTC,CASSQARQGFYTF
TRBV28,TRBD2,TRBJ2-2,NA,TGTGCCAGCAGTCCTTGGGACTACCAACCCGGGGAGCTGTTTTTT,CASSPWDYQPGELFF
TRBV6-5,TRBD1,TRBJ2-7,NA,TGTGCCAGCAGTTACGGACCAGGGGGTTGGAACGAGCAGTACTTC,CASSYGPGGWNEQYF
TRBV18,NA,TRBJ1-4,NA,TGTGCCAGCTCAGGAGCATCCGAAAAACTGTTTTTT,CASSGASEKLFF
TRBV5-1,TRBD2,TRBJ2-1,NA,TGCGCCAGCAGCTTGGGGGCGGGGGTAGTCGATGAGCAGTTCTTC,CASSLGAGVVDEQFF
TRBV5-1,TRBD1,TRBJ1-4,NA,TGCGCCAGCAGCTCCAAGCCGGGACAGAGTAATGAAAAACTGTTTTTT,CASSSKPGQSNEKLFF
TRBV6-5,TRBD2,TRBJ2-7,NA,TGTGCCAGCACCGGGAGGGGTACCTCCTCCTACGAGCAGTACTTC,CASTGRGTSSYEQYF
TRBV7-8,NA,TRBJ1-5,NA,TGTGCCAGCAGCTTATCCATGGGCGCGGGGCAGCCCCAGCATTTT,CASSLSMGAGQPQHF
TRBV19,NA,TRBJ2-2,NA,TGTGCCAGTAGTTGGGTCGGGGACACCGGGGAGCTGTTTTTT,CASSWVGDTGELFF
TRBV9,TRBD2,TRBJ2-2,NA,TGTGCCAGCAGCGTAGGTAGCGGGAGCGCCGGGGAGCTGTTTTTT,CASSVGSGSAGELFF
TRBV27,NA,TRBJ1-5,NA,TGTGCCAGCGGCGGGTACAATCAGCCCCAGCATTTT,CASGGYNQPQHF
TRBV5-1,TRBD1,TRBJ1-4,NA,TGCGCCAGCAGCGCCGGGACAGGGGGCGCGAATGAAAAACTGTTTTTT,CASSAGTGGANEKLFF
TRBV6-5,TRBD1,TRBJ1-6,NA,TGTGCCAGCAGTAGGACAGGAACAAATAATTCACCCCTCCACTTT,CASSRTGTNNSPLHF
TRBV19,TRBD2,TRBJ2-1,NA,TGTGCCAGTAGTATAGAGAGCGGGAGCCCCAATGAGCAGTTCTTC,CASSIESGSPNEQFF
TRBV29-1,NA,TRBJ1-1,NA,TGCAGCGTTGAAGTGTCAGCTGAAGCTTTCTTT,CSVEVSAEAFF
TRBV5-4,NA,TRBJ1-2,NA,TGTGCCAGCAGCCGAACCGGGACTCGGACTAACTATGGCTACACCTTC,CASSRTGTRTNYGYTF
TRBV18,NA,TRBJ2-1,NA,TGTGCCAGCTCACCAGGGGGCTGGGGGCAGTTCTTC,CASSPGGWGQFF
TRBV5-1,NA,TRBJ1-2,NA,TGCGCCAGCAGCTTGGTCTCCAGCTATGGCTACACCTTC,CASSLVSSYGYTF
TRBV5-8,NA,TRBJ1-1,NA,TGTGCCAGCAGCTTGTTGAGGGGGGCTTTCTTT,CASSLLRGAFF
TRBV7-8,TRBD2,TRBJ2-4,NA,TGTGCCAGCAGCTTATCACTAGCGGATGGTCCCCAAAACATTCAGTACTTC,CASSLSLADGPQNIQYF
TRBV5-8,NA,TRBJ1-5,NA,TGTGCCAGCAGTTACGGTCAGCCCCAGCATTTT,CASSYGQPQHF
TRBV29-1,NA,TRBJ1-1,NA,TGCAGCGTTGGAATTTCAGGGGCGTTGTACACTGAAGCTTTCTTT,CSVGISGALYTEAFF
TRBV9,NA,TRBJ1-5,NA,TGTGCCAGCAGCGTAGGTAGCAGAGTTGAGGAGCCCCAGCATTTT,CASSVGSRVEEPQHF
TRBV9,NA,TRBJ1-2,NA,TGTGCCAGCAGCGTAGAAGACACATTCAAAACGGATGGCTACACCTTC,CASSVEDTFKTDGYTF
TRBV27,TRBD1,TRBJ1-6,NA,TGTGCCAGCAGTTCGGACAGGGGACGTTCACCCCTCCACTTT,CASSSDRGRSPLHF
TRBV15,NA,TRBJ1-5,NA,TGTGCCACCAGCTACTGGGGACCCGGGGGGACATCCAATCAGCCCCAGCATTTT,CATSYWGPGGTSNQPQHF
TRBV6-5,TRBD1,TRBJ1-3,NA,TGTGCCAGCAGTCCCCAGGGGGTTAGTGGAAACACCATATATTTT,CASSPQGVSGNTIYF
TRBV9,NA,TRBJ2-1,NA,TGTGCCAGCAGCCCCAGTGGAGGGTTCGATGAGCAGTTCTTC,CASSPSGGFDEQFF
TRBV27,NA,TRBJ1-2,NA,TGTGCCAGCAGTTCCAGGGGCCTGAACTATGGCTACACCTTC,CASSSRGLNYGYTF
TRBV7-3,NA,TRBJ1-3,NA,TGTGCCAGCAGCCTGGACAGTGGAAACACCATATATTTT,CASSLDSGNTIYF
TRBV7-6,TRBD1,TRBJ1-5,NA,TGTGCCAGCAGCTTCTCGCCGACAGGGCGTTATAGCAATCAGCCCCAGCATTTT,CASSFSPTGRYSNQPQHF
TRBV29-1,NA,TRBJ1-2,NA,TGCAGCGTTACCCGGGTTGGCTATGGCTACACCTTC,CSVTRVGYGYTF
TRBV28,NA,TRBJ1-1,NA,TGTGCCAGCAGTCCCAGCGCACTATTAACTGAAGCTTTCTTT,CASSPSALLTEAFF
TRBV6-5,NA,TRBJ2-3,NA,TGTGCCAGCAGACTCCATACTAGCACAGATACGCAGTATTTT,CASRLHTSTDTQYF
TRBV7-9,TRBD1,TRBJ1-2,few,TGTGCCAGCAGCTCACAAACAGGGGACCACTATGGCTACACCTTC,CASSSQTGDHYGYTF
TRBV7-9,NA,TRBJ1-1,NA,TGTGCCAGCAGCTTAGATGGACAGCTGAACACTGAAGCTTTCTTT,CASSLDGQLNTEAFF
TRBV14,NA,TRBJ1-2,NA,TGTGCCAGCAGCCAAGATTGGGGCAGCAACTATGGCTACACCTTC,CASSQDWGSNYGYTF
TRBV6-5,NA,TRBJ1-2,NA,TGTGCCAGCCGCTCGACAGGAGGACCTGGCTACACCTTC,CASRSTGGPGYTF
TRBV6-4,TRBD2,TRBJ2-1,NA,TGTGCCAGCAGTAAGACTAGCGGGAGCTACAATGAGCAGTTCTTC,CASSKTSGSYNEQFF
TRBV7-6,TRBD2,TRBJ2-3,NA,TGTGCCAGCAGCAATCGACCGGCGGGGGGCACAGATACGCAGTATTTT,CASSNRPAGGTDTQYF
TRBV14,TRBD1,TRBJ1-2,NA,TGTGCCAGCAGCCAAGATATAACCAGGGGGCCACTAGTCGGCTACACCTTC,CASSQDITRGPLVGYTF
TRBV4-1,TRBD2,TRBJ2-5,NA,TGCGCCAGCAGCCAAGCGGGAGGGCCGGGGGAGACCCAGTACTTC,CASSQAGGPGETQYF
TRBV5-1,TRBD1,TRBJ1-2,NA,TGCGCCAGCAGCTCCGGGACAGGGGAAGACGGCTACACCTTC,CASSSGTGEDGYTF
TRBV7-2,NA,TRBJ2-7,NA,TGTGCCAGCAGCTCCATGGGAGAGGACGAGCAGTACTTC,CASSSMGEDEQYF
TRBV7-9,NA,TRBJ1-4,NA,TGTGCCAGCAGCTCGACAGACCATAATGAAAAACTGTTTTTT,CASSSTDHNEKLFF
TRBV29-1,TRBD1,TRBJ1-4,NA,TGCAGCACCGGGACAGGGGGTGAAAAACTGTTTTTT,CSTGTGGEKLFF
TRBV27,NA,TRBJ1-4,NA,TGTGCCAGCAGTTTAAGTTCCTCGCTAGGTGCTAATGAAAAACTGTTTTTT,CASSLSSSLGANEKLFF
TRBV5-1,NA,TRBJ1-4,NA,TGCGCCAGCCGCCCTGGCGGAAATGAAAAACTGTTTTTT,CASRPGGNEKLFF
TRBV11-2,NA,TRBJ2-2,NA,TGTGCCAGCAGCTTAGGATGGCAGGGAGGGAACACCGGGGAGCTGTTTTTT,CASSLGWQGGNTGELFF
TRBV28,TRBD2,TRBJ2-3,NA,TGTGCCAGCATCGAGCGGGGGTACACAGATACGCAGTATTTT,CASIERGYTDTQYF
TRBV6-1,NA,TRBJ1-1,once,TGTGCCAGCAGTGAACGAAGGCGGGACACTGAAGCTTTCTTT,CASSERRRDTEAFF